The next 6 T cell receptor beta chains were all read from a single sample in a study of cytomegalovirus exposure and HLA in healthy donors. PCR amplification relied on 60 Vbeta primers (plus 13 Jbeta primers). The repertoire was sequenced with immunoSEQ multiplex PCR; TCRdb's copy has only in-frame clones and lacks some. This sample has approximately 40,000 clones, with about nine tenths found just once. Sequenced: PBMCs. The origin of the receptors is a woman in her 40s in good health and CMV-seropositive.

This clone occurred once. The V gene is TRBV11-3, the J gene TRBJ2-5, with 9 positions matching TRBD2. The CDR3 consists of 15 residues. Per the germline V gene, CDR1 is SGHNT and CDR2 is YENEEA. The V segment lost 1 base and the J segment 6 bases; nucleotides outside the gene matches: 6. The CDR3 protein is CASSLVLAGRQTQYF. The DNA of the CDR3 is TGTGCCAGCAGCTTAGTTCTAGCGGGGAGGCAGACCCAGTACTTC.

V and J are TRBV2 and TRBJ2-5, with 8 bases that match TRBD1. The trim removed 2 bases at V and 5 bases at J, leaving 10 bases unmatched. Germline assignment: CDR1 SNHLY and CDR2 FYNNEI. This CDR3 spans 16 amino acids. Here the CDR3 DNA reads TGTGCCAGCAGTGAAAATGGGGCAGGGGGCTGGGAGACCCAGTACTTC. This encodes CASSENGAGGWETQYF. Variable domain in full (rest from reference TRBV2 and TRBJ2-5): EPEVTQTPSHQVTQMGQEVILRCVPISNHLYFYWYRQILGQKVEFLVSFYNNEISEKSEIFDDQFSVERPDGSNFTLKIRSTKLEDSAMYFCASSENGAGGWETQYFGPGTRLLVL.

Points on this clone: The junction does not match germline at one end; this may be a read error. The chain has TRBV6-5 and TRBJ2-7; D perhaps matches TRBD1 (5 bases). The CDR3 contains 13 residues. Germline V lookup: CDR1 MNHEY, CDR2 SVGAGI. The CDR3 DNA reads TGTGCCACCAGTGATGACAGATCCTACGAGCAGTACTTC. The encoded protein is CATSDDRSYEQYF.

J is TRBJ2-5 and V is TRBV27; 7 nucleotides align to TRBD1. Germline lookup yields CDR1 MNHEY and CDR2 SMNVEV (reference sequence). The CDR3 has 18 residues. Losses at the gene ends were 0 bases for V and 5 bases for J; bases not matched to a gene: 15. CDR3 coding DNA: TGTGCCAGCAGTTTATCTGGGCCGGGACAGCGGATGAGGGAGACCCAGTACTTC. This gives the protein CASSLSGPGQRMRETQYF.

This clone has only one observation. The gene calls are TRBV4-1 and TRBJ2-2; 10 positions match TRBD1. This CDR3 has 16 residues. The germline V gene has CDR1 MGHRA and CDR2 YSYEKL. Unmatched junction bases numbered 8, after V lost 4 bases and J lost 6 bases. The CDR3 DNA reads TGCGCCAGCAGCCCCAAGCCGGGACAGGGGTCCGGGGAGCTGTTTTTT. Protein: CASSPKPGQGSGELFF.

By proportion, this clone is hyperexpanded. The rearrangement links TRBV10-3 to TRBJ1-1; D is unclear. Germline-derived CDR1 and CDR2 are ENHRY and SYGVKD. This CDR3 contains 15 residues. The V end was cut by 2 bases, the J end by 0 bases, with 10 bases between. Here the CDR3 reads CAISEEEGLNTEAFF. Written as DNA, the CDR3 is TGTGCCATCAGTGAGGAGGAGGGCCTGAACACTGAAGCTTTCTTT.